The rows below give T cell receptor beta chains drawn from one sample of a study of blood T cell repertoires in COVID-19. TCRdb keeps only in-frame clones here, not all; method: immunoSEQ multiplex PCR. The table includes 140,000 to 150,000 clones, 60% to 85% detected once. Sample: peripheral blood. The receptors stem from a man in his forties or fifties with acute or convalescent COVID-19. The CDR3 runs from the conserved cysteine through the conserved F or W. The D gene is left open where the match is weak. Size tells how often a clone was seen (once, few, many) or the class of an expanded clone, and some rows leave it out.

size: .; V: TRBV19; J: TRBJ2-2; D: TRBD1; CDR3: CASSADRGLIGELFF; DNA: TGTGCCAGTAGTGCGGACAGGGGGCTTATCGGGGAGCTGTTTTTT
size: few; V: TRBV29-1; J: TRBJ1-1; D: .; CDR3: CSALLGQGITEAFF; DNA: TGCAGCGCCTTGTTGGGGCAGGGAATCACTGAAGCTTTCTTT
size: .; V: TRBV6-5; J: TRBJ2-2; D: TRBD1; CDR3: CASRLQGLGGELFF; DNA: TGTGCCAGCAGACTACAGGGGCTGGGCGGGGAGCTGTTTTTT
size: .; V: TRBV29-1; J: TRBJ2-1; D: .; CDR3: CSVNIYSYNEQFF; DNA: TGCAGCGTGAACATTTACTCCTACAATGAGCAGTTCTTC
size: .; V: TRBV11-2; J: TRBJ2-1; D: TRBD2; CDR3: CASSLGTSGRVIRIF; DNA: TGTGCCAGCAGCTTAGGGACTAGCGGGAGGGTAATCAGAATCTTC
size: .; V: TRBV7-3; J: TRBJ2-1; D: TRBD1; CDR3: CASSLTGPYNEQFF; DNA: TGTGCCAGCAGCTTGACAGGGCCATACAATGAGCAGTTCTTC
size: .; V: TRBV7-9; J: TRBJ2-7; D: TRBD2; CDR3: CASSSSGVSYEQYF; DNA: TGTGCCAGTTCCTCTAGCGGGGTCTCCTACGAGCAGTACTTC
size: few; V: TRBV5-4; J: TRBJ2-1; D: .; CDR3: CASSASGGRKDEQFF; DNA: TGTGCCAGCAGCGCTTCAGGGGGGCGGAAAGATGAGCAGTTCTTC
size: .; V: TRBV6-5; J: TRBJ1-5; D: .; CDR3: CASSPEGGSNQPQHF; DNA: TGTGCCAGCAGCCCAGAAGGGGGTAGCAATCAGCCCCAGCATTTT
size: .; V: TRBV11-2; J: TRBJ1-6; D: .; CDR3: CASSLVAGYNSPLHF; DNA: TGTGCCAGCAGCTTAGTGGCAGGCTATAATTCACCCCTCCACTTT
size: once; V: TRBV4-1; J: TRBJ2-5; D: .; CDR3: CASSQGGSPETQYF; DNA: TGCGCCAGCAGCCAAGGTGGTAGCCCGGAGACCCAGTACTTC
size: .; V: TRBV4-1; J: TRBJ2-1; D: TRBD2; CDR3: CASSQALRGGGYNEQFF; DNA: TGCGCCAGCAGCCAAGCCTTGCGGGGGGGCGGGTACAATGAGCAGTTCTTC